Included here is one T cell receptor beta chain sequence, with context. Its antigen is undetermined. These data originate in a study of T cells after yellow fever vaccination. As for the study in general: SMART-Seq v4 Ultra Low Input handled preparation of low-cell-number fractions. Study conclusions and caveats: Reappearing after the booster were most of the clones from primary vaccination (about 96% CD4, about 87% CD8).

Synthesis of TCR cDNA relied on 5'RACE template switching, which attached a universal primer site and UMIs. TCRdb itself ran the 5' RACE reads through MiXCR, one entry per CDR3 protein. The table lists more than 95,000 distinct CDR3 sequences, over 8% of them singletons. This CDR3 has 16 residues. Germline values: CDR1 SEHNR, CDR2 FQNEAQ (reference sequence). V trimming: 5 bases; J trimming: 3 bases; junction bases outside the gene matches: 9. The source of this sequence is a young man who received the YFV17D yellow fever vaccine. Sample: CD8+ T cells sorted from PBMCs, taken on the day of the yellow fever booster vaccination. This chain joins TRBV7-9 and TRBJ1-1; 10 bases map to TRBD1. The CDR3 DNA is TGTGCCAGCAGCAGGGCTGGGACAGGGGACGACACTGAAGCTTTCTTT. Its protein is CASSRAGTGDDTEAFF.